This T cell receptor beta chain comes out of a study of blood T cell repertoires in COVID-19. Study as a whole: Specimens from acute and convalescent COVID-19 originated in the United States, Italy and Spain. From T cells, B-cell-depleted T cells, or PBMCs came the material, which was cDNA or gDNA.

Germline CDR1 and CDR2: KGHSH and LQKENI. V lost 6 bases, J lost 0 bases, and 10 bases stayed unmatched. The CDR3 consists of 16 residues. Original analysis: Nucleated cell number was recorded as an estimate derived from reference gene primer amplification. The data were produced by immunoSEQ multiplex PCR, yet TCRdb's version contains in-frame clones alone and is incomplete. V and J calls and clone size are given by that table; D and trimming were obtained from the DNA. The table includes around 190,000 clones, more than 75% detected once. The TCR comes from a woman aged 45-60 years with active or convalescent COVID-19. The chain has TRBV18 and TRBJ2-7; 8 nucleotides align to TRBD1. Sequences were obtained from peripheral blood. The CDR3, as DNA: TGTGCCAGCTCTCAAAATACCGGACAGGGCTCCTACGAGCAGTACTTC. The encoded protein is CASSQNTGQGSYEQYF.